The clone carrying this T cell receptor beta chain was counted only a few times. Its antigen is undetermined. A junction boundary mismatches the germline segment, possibly from a read error. The data belong to a study of T cells in Graves' hyperthyroidism and ophthalmopathy. Across the study: Peripheral blood samples were taken at initial diagnosis, prior to any treatment.

Study outcomes and limitations: A model of 13 V-J pairs discriminated ophthalmopathy from stable hyperthyroidism. A median roughly six months before onset, the model predicted ophthalmopathy.

The CDR3 runs 14 residues. Germline values: CDR1 GTSNPN, CDR2 SVGIG (reference sequence). Exclusion followed for patients with uncontrolled infection, other autoimmune disease, pregnancy or lactation. The investigators amplified TCR beta CDR3 regions from RNA transcripts. The HTBI set primed first-round TCR CDR3 RT-PCR. One entry per CDR3 protein, called by TCRdb with MiXCR from the multiplex PCR reads. The sample has hundreds of thousands of distinct CDR3 sequences, roughly 14% seen once. This sequence joins TRBV30 and TRBJ2-7; D perhaps matches TRBD2 (5 bases). The sample taken for sequencing was blood. This clonotype was obtained from a woman in her thirties or forties with Graves' ophthalmopathy. CDR3 DNA sequence: TGTACCTGGAGAGAACCTTCGGCGGGCACCGAGCAGTACTTC. Encoded protein: CTWREPSAGTEQYF.